This T cell receptor (beta chain) derives from a study of T cell responses to AZD1222 COVID-19 vaccine. Overall study results and limits: Among AZD1222 vaccinees, only five or six were seropositive at baseline. Vaccination with two AZD1222 doses was followed by a rise in Spike-specific TCR breadth and depth. Donors were chiefly white British, with a greater number of females, and clonal diversity was perhaps underestimated.

Notes on this clone: Its antigen is undetermined.

Looked up from germline, CDR1 is MNHEY and CDR2 is SVGAGI. CDR3 length: 11 residues. V lost 8 bases and J 3 bases, leaving 6 bases between the germline ends. Using immunoSEQ multiplex PCR, the repertoire was profiled, and TCRdb retains in-frame clones only, with some absent. The repertoire holds approximately 180,000 clones, with approximately 90% as singletons. The chain couples TRBV6-5 to TRBJ2-3; a weak D match, TRBD2 (6 bases). The starting material was peripheral blood, obtained 28 days after the second AZD1222 dose. The sequence derives from an adult who received the AZD1222 COVID-19 vaccine. The CDR3 DNA follows: TGTGCCAGCGCGGGGACAGATACGCAGTATTTT. The encoded protein is CASAGTDTQYF.